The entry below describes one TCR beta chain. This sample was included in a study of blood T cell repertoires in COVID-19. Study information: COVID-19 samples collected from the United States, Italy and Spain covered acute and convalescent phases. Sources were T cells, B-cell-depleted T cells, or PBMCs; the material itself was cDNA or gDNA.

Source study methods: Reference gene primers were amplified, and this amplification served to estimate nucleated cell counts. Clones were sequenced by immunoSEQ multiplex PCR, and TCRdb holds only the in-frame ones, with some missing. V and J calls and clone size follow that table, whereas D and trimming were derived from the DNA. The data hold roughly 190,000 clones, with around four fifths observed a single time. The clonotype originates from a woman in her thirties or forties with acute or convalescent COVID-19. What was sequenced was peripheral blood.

In DNA, the CDR3 is TGCGCCAGCAGCCTTGGGGGGTTCTCCTACAATGAGCAGTTCTTC. This translates into CASSLGGFSYNEQFF. The rearrangement joins TRBV5-1 to TRBJ2-1; a possible D gene is TRBD2 (6 bases). This CDR3 has 15 amino acids. Germline CDR1 SGHRS, CDR2 YFSETQ. Trimming removed 4 bases at V and 0 bases at J, with 11 bases between.